A selection of T cell receptor beta chains follows, all from one sample in a study of T cell changes during pregnancy in multiple sclerosis. Produced via immunoSEQ multiplex PCR; TCRdb's table is partial and in-frame only. In the table there are 50,000 to 70,000 clones, roughly 93% of which are singletons. This specimen consisted of peripheral blood, obtained after pregnancy. These receptors all come from a female donor with multiple sclerosis, enrolled in a pregnancy study. Each CDR3 is given with its conserved first and last residue. D genes are given only for firm matches. Some rows have no size entry. The others give once, few or many, or a class for an expanded clone.

D,V,J,size,DNA,CDR3
.,TRBV4-3,TRBJ2-3,.,TGCGCCAGCAGCCAATCCCTAGGGACTGTATCAACAGATACGCAGTATTTT,CASSQSLGTVSTDTQYF
.,TRBV4-3,TRBJ2-2,.,TGCGCCAGCACCCAAGATTCCAGGGTCACCGGGGAGCTGTTTTTT,CASTQDSRVTGELFF
TRBD2,TRBV28,TRBJ2-1,.,TGTGCCAGCATGGGGGGGAATGAGCAGTTCTTC,CASMGGNEQFF
TRBD2,TRBV14,TRBJ2-3,.,TGTGCCAGCAGCCAAGGTGGCGGGAGGGCCTGGGAAGATACGCAGTATTTT,CASSQGGGRAWEDTQYF
TRBD1,TRBV29-1,TRBJ2-2,.,TGCAGCGTTGCCCCCGGGACAGGGGGCATCAACACCGGGGAGCTGTTTTTT,CSVAPGTGGINTGELFF
.,TRBV12-5,TRBJ2-7,few,TGTGCTAGTGGTTTGGTACAGCCTCCCTACGAGCAGTACTTC,CASGLVQPPYEQYF
TRBD1,TRBV15,TRBJ1-5,.,TGTGCCACCAGCGGACAGGGATCGAGCAATCAGCCCCAGCATTTT,CATSGQGSSNQPQHF
.,TRBV15,TRBJ1-4,once,TGTGCCACCAGCCCGGAGGTGAGCTTGAATGAAAAACTGTTTTTT,CATSPEVSLNEKLFF
.,TRBV6-6,TRBJ2-5,.,TGTGCCAGCAGTTACCCGGACTCATCCCAATACTTC,CASSYPDSSQYF
TRBD1,TRBV19,TRBJ1-1,few,TGTGCCAGTAGTACCGGGACAGGGATGGATACGGCTTTCTTT,CASSTGTGMDTAFF
TRBD1,TRBV6-5,TRBJ2-3,.,TGTGCCAGCAGCCAGGGACAGGGGGCTCTTACGCAGTATTTT,CASSQGQGALTQYF
.,TRBV5-6,TRBJ2-5,.,TGTGCCAGCAGCTTTGGACAGTACCAAGAGACCCAGTACTTC,CASSFGQYQETQYF
TRBD2,TRBV7-2,TRBJ2-2,.,TGTGCCAGCAGCTTAGCGGTTGCGGGAGGGCCTAGGGCCGGGGAGCTGTTTTTT,CASSLAVAGGPRAGELFF
.,TRBV5-4,TRBJ2-7,.,TGTGCCAGCAGCTTGAGGGGTAGCCACGAGCAGTACTTC,CASSLRGSHEQYF
.,TRBV19,TRBJ2-1,.,TGTGCCAGTAGTGGCAGATTAACCTACAATGAGCAGTTCTTC,CASSGRLTYNEQFF
TRBD2,TRBV4-1,TRBJ2-1,.,TGCGCCAGCAGCCAAGAGTCGGGGGGATGGGATGAGCAGTTCTTC,CASSQESGGWDEQFF
TRBD1,TRBV7-2,TRBJ1-5,.,TGTGCCAGCAGCTTACCAGGGGACAGTCAGCCCCAGCATTTT,CASSLPGDSQPQHF
.,TRBV7-9,TRBJ2-7,.,TGTGCCAGCAGCTTTACAGGAAACTACGAGCAGTACTTC,CASSFTGNYEQYF
.,TRBV11-2,TRBJ2-1,.,TGTGCCAGCAGCTTAGATCCGGCTCGGGGTGAGCAGTTCTTC,CASSLDPARGEQFF
.,TRBV4-3,TRBJ2-2,.,TGCGCCAGCAGCCTTGAAGGCGGCACCGGGGAGCTGTTTTTT,CASSLEGGTGELFF
.,TRBV6-1,TRBJ1-3,.,TGTGCCAGCAGTGTAACGGGGATGGGAAACACCATATATTTT,CASSVTGMGNTIYF
TRBD2,TRBV6-4,TRBJ2-1,few,TGTGCCAGCGGCGCGGGAGCGGTAAATGAGCAGTTCTTC,CASGAGAVNEQFF
.,TRBV6-1,TRBJ2-3,.,TGTGCCAGCAGTGAACTCCAGGAGGGCTGGGATACGCAGTATTTT,CASSELQEGWDTQYF
.,TRBV19,TRBJ1-5,.,TGTGCCAGTAGCCCCTTTGCGGGAGGTCAGCCCCAGCATTTT,CASSPFAGGQPQHF
TRBD2,TRBV9,TRBJ2-7,.,TGTGCCAGCAGCGTAGGCACTAGCGGGAGCCACGAGCAGTACTTC,CASSVGTSGSHEQYF
.,TRBV5-8,TRBJ2-7,.,TGTGCCAGCAGCTTGTTACTAAACGGGGAGCAGTACTTC,CASSLLLNGEQYF
TRBD2,TRBV7-8,TRBJ2-1,.,TGTGCCAGCAGCTTAAGACTAGCGGACAATGAGCAGTTCTTC,CASSLRLADNEQFF
TRBD1,TRBV19,TRBJ1-1,.,TGTGCCAGTAGACCAGGGGGCGGTCGGGACACTGAAGCTTTCTTT,CASRPGGGRDTEAFF
.,TRBV5-1,TRBJ1-3,once,TGCGCCAGCAGCGAGGTTTTCTCTGGAAACACCATATATTTT,CASSEVFSGNTIYF